These 9 T cell receptor beta chains were all obtained from the same sample, sequenced in a study of Ad26.COV2.S vaccination and SARS-CoV-2 variants. Treatment indicated: some 20 received Ad26.COV2.S at low or high dose, single or two shots; 5 received placebo; per-sample allocation not given. Sampling happened 63 days after the first vaccine or placebo injection. Clones were read by immunoSEQ multiplex PCR, and TCRdb kept only the in-frame ones, dropping some. This sample yields approximately 350,000 clones, of which 83% are seen a single time; about 7.1% belongs to the top ten. Sequenced material: peripheral blood, taken in a trial of Ad26.COV2.S vaccine versus placebo. The receptor source for this set is a person between 18 and 65 years old who received the Ad26.COV2.S COVID-19 vaccine or a placebo.

The chain is built from TRBV19 and TRBJ1-1; no reliable D call. Germline-derived CDR1 and CDR2 are LNHDA and SQIVND (reference sequence). The CDR3 has 14 amino acids. Trimming cost V 5 bases and J 1 base, with 11 bases left between them. The CDR3 nucleotides are TGTGCCAGTAGTTCCCCGTGGCAGAACACTGAAGCTTTCTTT. This gives the protein CASSSPWQNTEAFF.

The chain is built from TRBV5-4 and TRBJ1-1; maybe TRBD1 (5 bases). The V end lost 8 bases, the J end lost 3 bases, and 11 bases lay between the germline ends. Looked up from germline, CDR1 is SGHNT and CDR2 is YYREEE (reference sequence). The CDR3 is 12 amino acids. CDR3: CASGAADTEAFF. CDR3 coding DNA: TGTGCCAGTGGGGCCGCTGACACTGAAGCTTTCTTT. Variable domain in full (rest from reference TRBV5-4 and TRBJ1-1): ETGVTQSPTHLIKTRGQQVTLRCSSQSGHNTVSWYQQALGQGPQFIFQYYREEENGRGNFPPRFSGLQFPNYSSELNVNALELDDSALYLCASGAADTEAFFGQGTRLTVV.

The rearrangement links TRBV29-1 to TRBJ1-4; D unclear. CDR1 is SQVTM and CDR2 is ANQGSEA in the germline V gene. The CDR3 is 14 residues long. V gave up 5 bases and J gave up 2 bases, with 12 bases separating them. The DNA for the CDR3 is TGCAGCGTTCTGGACGGACGGACTAATGAAAAACTGTTTTTT. Protein sequence: CSVLDGRTNEKLFF.

This chain uses TRBV19 with TRBJ1-2; 7 nucleotides line up with TRBD1. Trimming took 7 bases from V and 4 from J; bases not matched to a gene: 9. The V gene's germline CDR1 is LNHDA and CDR2 SQIVND (reference sequence). The CDR3 loop spans 14 amino acids. CDR3 DNA: TGTGCCAGTAAAGAGACAGGGCATATCTATGGCTACACCTTC. Amino acids: CASKETGHIYGYTF.

This chain joins TRBV9 and TRBJ2-7; D unresolved. Trimming shortened V by 0 bases and J by 3 bases, and 7 bases separated the two germline ends. The CDR3 consists of 13 residues. Germline assignment: CDR1 SGDLS and CDR2 YYNGEE. The CDR3 coding sequence is TGTGCCAGCAGCGTAGGGGAAGGCTACGAGCAGTACTTC. The encoded protein is CASSVGEGYEQYF.

The chain carries TRBV7-9 and TRBJ2-1; no reliable D call. This CDR3 spans 15 amino acids. Trimming left V 5 bases short and J 5 bases short, with 16 bases between. Looked up from germline, CDR1 is SEHNR and CDR2 is FQNEAQ (reference sequence). In DNA form, the CDR3 reads TGTGCCAGCAGCGACCCTAAACACCCTGACAATGAGCAGTTCTTC. Protein sequence: CASSDPKHPDNEQFF.

The count of this clone is one. The V gene is TRBV18, the J gene TRBJ2-7; weak D call: TRBD2 (5 bases). Germline-derived CDR1 and CDR2 are KGHSH and LQKENI. The V and J ends lost 3 bases and 2 bases respectively, with 17 bases between them. This CDR3 region has 16 residues. The CDR3 DNA reads as TGTGCCAGCTCACCCTTCGCGGGTCAGGCCACCTACGAGCAGTACTTC. Residues: CASSPFAGQATYEQYF.

The chain couples TRBV7-9 to TRBJ2-1, with a possible D match to TRBD2 (6 bases). This CDR3 has 13 amino acids. Trimming took off 7 bases at V and 8 bases at J, with 15 bases between the two ends. Germline V lookup: CDR1 SEHNR, CDR2 FQNEAQ (reference sequence). Written as DNA, the CDR3 is TGTGCCAGCATTAAACCGGGACTCCATGAGCAGTTCTTC. It codes for CASIKPGLHEQFF.

This clone was counted only a few times. This chain links TRBV5-1 with TRBJ1-1; the D gene is possibly TRBD1 (5 bases). Trimming stripped 0 bases from V and 3 bases from J, with 9 bases between. This CDR3 contains 14 residues. CDR1 is SGHRS, CDR2 YFSETQ, per germline. CDR3 in amino acids: CASSLGGEYTEAFF. The CDR3 nucleotides are TGCGCCAGCAGCTTGGGGGGCGAATACACTGAAGCTTTCTTT.